These 28 T cell receptor beta chains were sequenced from one sample in a study of PD-L1 blockade in urothelial cancer. Produced via immunoSEQ multiplex PCR; TCRdb's table is partial and in-frame only. Of about 130,000 clones in the sample, approximately 84% are singletons; the top ten hold roughly 3.2%. The time point denotes: pretreatment peripheral blood. Sequenced here: PBMCs, sampled around atezolizumab (anti-PD-L1) treatment. The receptor set was obtained from a man between 50 and 59 years old with urothelial cancer.

V is TRBV10-2 and J is TRBJ2-3; TRBD2 is a possible D gene (6 bases). The V end was cut by 2 bases, the J end by 2 bases, with 11 bases between. There are 15 residues in the CDR3. Germline lookup yields CDR1 WSHSY and CDR2 SAAADI. The CDR3 here is CASSEAGLDTDTQYF. The DNA of the CDR3 is TGCGCCAGCAGTGAGGCGGGGCTGGACACAGATACGCAGTATTTT.

V gene TRBV5-1 combines with J gene TRBJ2-3; possibly TRBD2 for D (5 bases). V shed 0 bases and J shed 2 bases, with 7 bases lying between them. Germline V gene sequence: CDR1 SGHRS, CDR2 YFSETQ. This CDR3 comprises 14 residues. CDR3 in amino acids: CASSLDGVTDTQYF. As DNA, the CDR3 is TGCGCCAGCAGCTTGGACGGGGTCACAGATACGCAGTATTTT.

The chain is built from TRBV6-5 and TRBJ2-1; D unclear. CDR1 and CDR2 (germline): MNHEY, SVGAGI. CDR3 length: 15 residues. The V gene lost 2 bases and the J gene lost 8 bases, with 16 bases spanning the gap. CDR3 protein: CASSYGLLITDEQFF. The CDR3, as DNA: TGTGCCAGCAGTTACGGCTTACTAATTACGGATGAGCAGTTCTTC.

The chain couples TRBV6-1 to TRBJ2-7; TRBD2 agrees at 7 bases. Germline assignment: CDR1 MNHNS and CDR2 SASEGT. The CDR3 runs to 15 residues. The V and J ends lost 3 bases and 0 bases, in that order; junction bases with no gene match: 5. The CDR3 loop is CASSDSGGSSYEQYF. The CDR3 coding sequence is TGTGCCAGCAGTGACTCGGGGGGAAGCTCCTACGAGCAGTACTTC.

The chain joins TRBV28 to TRBJ2-6; 7 nucleotides line up with TRBD1. V was pared by 5 bases and J by 0 bases, with 4 bases of the junction left unmatched. The length of the CDR3 is 16 residues. In germline, CDR1 is MDHEN, CDR2 SYDVKM. CDR3 residues: CASSSAGGSGANVLTF. The CDR3 nucleotides are TGTGCCAGCAGTAGTGCAGGGGGCTCTGGGGCCAACGTCCTGACTTTC.

CDR3 loop: CASSSQAGGASPLHF. The CDR3 coding sequence is TGTGCCAGCAGCTCTCAGGCGGGGGGGGCTTCACCCCTCCACTTT. V gene TRBV9 combines with J gene TRBJ1-6; perhaps TRBD1 as D (6 bases). The CDR3 is 15 residues long. Germline-derived CDR1 and CDR2 are SGDLS and YYNGEE. Trimming pared 4 bases from V and 9 bases from J, leaving 17 bases between. The full variable domain, its missing parts supplied by reference TRBV9 and TRBJ1-6, is DSGVTQTPKHLITATGQRVTLRCSPRSGDLSVYWYQQSLDQGLQFLIQYYNGEERAKGNILERFSAQQFPDLHSELNLSSLELGDSALYFCASSSQAGGASPLHFGNGTRLTVT.

The rearrangement links TRBV6-1 to TRBJ1-5; no clear D gene. Germline V CDR1 and CDR2: MNHNS, SASEGT. This CDR3 has 17 amino acids. V lost 0 bases and J 3 bases, leaving 15 bases between the germline ends. CDR3 sequence reads: CASSEAGGRGVNQPQHF. The DNA of the CDR3 is TGTGCCAGCAGTGAAGCCGGCGGTCGCGGCGTCAATCAGCCCCAGCATTTT.

The V call is TRBV9, the J call TRBJ1-1; D not certain. CDR1 and CDR2 (germline): SGDLS, YYNGEE. This CDR3 has 15 residues. The V end lost 0 bases, the J end lost 2 bases, and 11 bases lay between the germline ends. The CDR3 DNA reads as TGTGCCAGCAGCGTAGAACCGGGATTAAACACTGAAGCTTTCTTT. It specifies CASSVEPGLNTEAFF.

This chain uses TRBV6-1 with TRBJ2-7, with D perhaps matching TRBD1 (5 bases). V lost 2 bases to trimming and J lost 5 bases, with 13 bases between them. Germline CDR1 and CDR2: MNHNS and SASEGT. CDR3 length equals 14 residues. CDR3 loop: CASSERGHINEQYF. For the CDR3, the DNA is TGTGCCAGCAGTGAACGAGGACACATCAACGAGCAGTACTTC.

The rearrangement links TRBV2 to TRBJ2-7; 9 bases are shared with TRBD1. Losses at the gene ends were 5 bases for V and 6 bases for J; bases not matched to a gene: 5. The germline V gene has CDR1 SNHLY and CDR2 FYNNEI. The CDR3 is 13 amino acids. The CDR3 is CASSLGQGSEQYF. The CDR3 DNA reads as TGTGCCAGCAGTCTAGGACAGGGGAGCGAGCAGTACTTC. The full variable domain, with the rest looked up from reference TRBV2 and TRBJ2-7, is EPEVTQTPSHQVTQMGQEVILRCVPISNHLYFYWYRQILGQKVEFLVSFYNNEISEKSEIFDDQFSVERPDGSNFTLKIRSTKLEDSAMYFCASSLGQGSEQYFGPGTRLTVT.

The rearrangement uses TRBV28 and TRBJ1-6, with 7 bases that match TRBD1. The junction had 5 bases not matched to a gene; V was cut back by 3 bases and J by 6 bases. Germline V CDR1 and CDR2: MDHEN, SYDVKM. This CDR3 contains 15 residues. This chain's CDR3 is CASSLGQGGNSPLHF. Here the CDR3 DNA reads TGTGCCAGCAGTTTGGGGCAGGGGGGTAATTCACCCCTCCACTTT.

The chain carries TRBV5-5 and TRBJ1-1, with TRBD1 identical over 9 bases. Germline V gives CDR1 SGHKS, CDR2 YYEKEE (reference sequence). V shed 0 bases and J 9 bases; nucleotides not matched to a gene: 15. The CDR3 is 17 residues long. CDR3 residues: CASSLALGTGTVGQAFF. In DNA form, the CDR3 reads TGTGCCAGCAGCTTGGCCCTCGGGACAGGGACCGTTGGGCAAGCTTTCTTT.

J is TRBJ2-1 and V is TRBV5-8, with D uncertain. V lost 1 base to trimming and J lost 0 bases, with 8 bases between them. This CDR3 is built from 15 residues. Germline values: CDR1 SGHTS, CDR2 YDEGEE. The DNA of the CDR3 is TGTGCCAGCAGCTTGCGATGGAGCTCCTACAATGAGCAGTTCTTC. Translated, it gives CASSLRWSSYNEQFF.

This chain uses TRBV23-1 with TRBJ2-2; 8 bases fit TRBD2. TRBV23-1 counts as an open reading frame of uncertain function. V gave up 6 bases and J gave up 4 bases; unmatched junction bases: 4. The CDR3 contains 14 residues. This chain's CDR3 is CASSGLATTGELFF. In nucleotides, the CDR3 is TGCGCCAGCAGCGGACTAGCCACCACCGGGGAGCTGTTTTTT.

V and J are TRBV7-3 and TRBJ2-7, with D possibly TRBD2 on 6 matching bases. Trimming left V 1 base short and J 2 bases short, with 9 bases between. The CDR3 loop spans 14 amino acids. The germline gives CDR1 SGHTA, CDR2 FQGTGA. CDR3 sequence: CASSLMGGTYEQYF. CDR3 nucleotide sequence: TGTGCCAGCAGCTTAATGGGAGGCACCTACGAGCAGTACTTC.

Comments on this clone: Other DNA sequences within the sample encode an identical CDR3. The rearrangement joins TRBV9 to TRBJ2-2, with D tentatively TRBD2 (7 bases). V lost 0 bases and J 8 bases, leaving 17 bases between the germline ends. Germline values: CDR1 SGDLS, CDR2 YYNGEE. The CDR3 is 16 residues long. The CDR3 loop reads CASSVGGGAGGGELFF. In DNA, the CDR3 is TGTGCCAGCAGCGTAGGGGGGGGCGCAGGTGGAGGGGAGCTGTTTTTT.

This chain uses TRBV6-5 with TRBJ2-7, with 8 nucleotides matching TRBD2. Losses at the gene ends were 7 bases for V and 7 bases for J; bases not matched to a gene: 15. The CDR3 has 15 residues. Germline V gene lookup returns CDR1 MNHEY and CDR2 SVGAGI. CDR3 loop: CASTQISGRGYEQYF. The CDR3 DNA is TGTGCCAGCACTCAAATAAGCGGGAGAGGTTATGAGCAGTACTTC.

CDR3 region: CASSLGTSGTYEQYF. The CDR3 DNA sequence: TGTGCCAGCAGCTTGGGTACTAGCGGGACCTACGAGCAGTACTTC. This chain uses TRBV7-8 with TRBJ2-7; 10 bases are shared with TRBD2. The germline V gene encodes CDR1 SGHVS and CDR2 FQNEAQ. The J segment lost 2 bases and the V segment lost 3 bases, leaving 4 bases of the junction unmatched. The CDR3 covers 15 residues. The entire variable domain, with the rest obtained from reference TRBV7-8 and TRBJ2-7, is as follows: GAGVSQSPRYKVAKRGQDVALRCDPISGHVSLFWYQQALGQGPEFLTYFQNEAQLDKSGLPSDRFFAERPEGSVSTLKIQRTQQEDSAVYLCASSLGTSGTYEQYFGPGTRLTVT.

The chain recombines TRBV4-1 with TRBJ2-7, with TRBD2 matching over 9 bases. The trim removed 3 bases at V and 4 bases at J, leaving 7 bases unmatched. Germline CDR1 and CDR2: MGHRA and YSYEKL. This CDR3 spans 15 amino acids. CDR3 DNA: TGCGCCAGCAGCCATTTAGCGGGAGTAATGTACGAGCAGTACTTC. Amino acids: CASSHLAGVMYEQYF.

V usage is TRBV11-3 and J usage is TRBJ2-3; the D gene is possibly TRBD1 (6 bases). Looked up from germline, CDR1 is SGHNT and CDR2 is YENEEA. Between the trimmed V and J ends, which lost 5 bases and 6 bases, there was a span of 12 bases. The CDR3 sequence is 13 residues long. Here the CDR3 DNA reads TGTGCCAGCAGCGGGGGCGTGTTTGATACGCAGTATTTT. This codes for CASSGGVFDTQYF.

The chain has TRBV27 and TRBJ2-1, with TRBD2 matching over 11 bases. Germline CDR1 is MNHEY and CDR2 is SMNVEV (reference sequence). The CDR3 extends over 15 amino acids. V lost 5 bases, J lost 5 bases, and 5 bases stayed unmatched. CDR3 amino acids: CASSAGLAANNEQFF. In DNA, the CDR3 is TGTGCCAGCAGTGCGGGACTAGCGGCCAACAATGAGCAGTTCTTC.

The chain uses TRBV19 and TRBJ1-2; D remains unclear. Trimming removed 8 bases from V and 3 bases from J, with 19 bases in between. Germline loops: CDR1 LNHDA, CDR2 SQIVND (reference sequence). This CDR3 spans 15 amino acids. This chain's CDR3 is CASCDRLRGDYGYTF. CDR3 DNA sequence: TGTGCCAGTTGTGATCGTCTTCGGGGTGACTATGGCTACACCTTC.

The chain couples TRBV7-3 to TRBJ2-1, with 11 bases matching TRBD2. Germline assignment: CDR1 SGHTA and CDR2 FQGTGA. The V segment lost 4 bases and the J segment 3 bases; nucleotides outside the gene matches: 5. CDR3 length: 16 amino acids. The chain's CDR3 is CASSSLAGGSYNEQFF. The CDR3, as DNA: TGTGCCAGCAGCTCCTTAGCGGGAGGGAGCTACAATGAGCAGTTCTTC.

This clone was counted a single time. The J gene is TRBJ2-7, the V gene TRBV25-1, with TRBD2 matching 13 bases. V gave up 4 bases and J gave up 6 bases; unmatched junction bases: 3. The CDR3 loop spans 14 amino acids. The V gene's germline CDR1 is MGHDK and CDR2 SYGVNS. In nucleotides, the CDR3 is TGTGCCAGCAGTGCTACTAGCGGGAGGGGCGAGCAGTACTTC. This gives the protein CASSATSGRGEQYF.

This clone has a single count. The chain has TRBV7-3 and TRBJ1-2; tentatively, D is TRBD1 (5 bases). CDR1 is SGHTA and CDR2 is FQGTGA in the germline V gene. The V gene lost 1 base and the J gene lost 0 bases, with 9 bases spanning the gap. CDR3 length equals 15 residues. This CDR3 is CASSLMAGTNYGYTF. CDR3 coding DNA: TGTGCCAGCAGCTTAATGGCAGGGACTAACTATGGCTACACCTTC.

V and J are TRBV28 and TRBJ1-1; D remains ambiguous. CDR3 length: 13 residues. Germline loops: CDR1 MDHEN, CDR2 SYDVKM. Trimming removed 10 bases at V and 4 bases at J, with 16 bases between. The CDR3 coding sequence is TGTGCCACATCTCAGGCGGGCAGCACTGAAGCTTTCTTT. This translates into CATSQAGSTEAFF.

This rearrangement joins TRBV10-3 to TRBJ2-7; TRBD2 matches at 7 bases. The CDR3 covers 12 residues. The J segment lost 3 bases and the V segment lost 6 bases, leaving 2 bases of the junction unmatched. Per the germline V gene, CDR1 is ENHRY and CDR2 is SYGVKD. This CDR3 is CAISGGNYEQYF. In DNA, the CDR3 is TGTGCCATCAGCGGGGGGAACTACGAGCAGTACTTC.

This sequence joins TRBV28 and TRBJ1-1; D is ambiguous. V lost 6 bases to trimming and J lost 8 bases, with 13 bases between them. CDR1 and CDR2 from the germline V gene are MDHEN and SYDVKM. The CDR3 is 12 residues long. The CDR3 coding sequence is TGTGCCAGCAGAGAGTTACAGCTCGAAGCTTTCTTT. This encodes CASRELQLEAFF.